The present TCR beta chain was sequenced within a study of T cells in Graves' hyperthyroidism and ophthalmopathy. CDR1 is MDHEN, CDR2 SYDVKM, per germline. The CDR3 has 14 amino acids. V dropped 5 bases and J dropped 2 bases, with 9 bases sitting between them. This clonotype occurred many times. Amplification yielded TCR beta CDR3 regions, with RNA transcripts as the source. A first-round RT-PCR of the TCR CDR3 used the HTBI primer set. TCRdb re-derived calls from the multiplex PCR reads in MiXCR, one entry per CDR3 protein. The table shows hundreds of thousands of distinct CDR3 sequences, with less than 15% occurring only once.

The receptor comes from a woman between 18 and 30 years old with Graves' hyperthyroidism. The sequencing input was blood. The V gene is TRBV28, the J gene TRBJ2-2; D assignment may be TRBD1 or TRBD2 (5 bases each). CDR3 DNA: TGTGCCAGCAGTAGTGGGGGAAACACCGGGGAGCTGTTTTTT. Translating it yields CASSSGGNTGELFF.